This T cell receptor (beta chain) was documented in a study of beta chain features in type 1 diabetes. Study conclusions and caveats: More deletions and fewer insertions at VDJ junctions were seen in type 1 diabetes patients. Comparison showed that naive, central memory and Treg TCRB repertoires appeared more similar among patients than among healthy donors. It was possible that PCR favored shorter templates, equally so in patients and controls.

This clone was counted a few times. Antigen specificity is unknown. CDR1 and CDR2 (germline): MGHRA, YSYEKL. V lost 3 bases, J lost 7 bases, and 5 bases stayed unmatched. The CDR3 has 14 residues. Expressed TCRB transcripts were sequenced because the entire RNA isolate underwent reverse transcription. TCRdb keeps only in-frame clones here, not all; method: immunoSEQ multiplex PCR. The sample lists hundreds of thousands of clones, around 15% occurring once. In total, each donor contributed a single heparinised blood draw that averaged approximately 0.12 L. Sequenced sample: naive CD4+ T cells from blood. This chain uses TRBV4-1 with TRBJ2-4, with 8 bases lining up with TRBD2. The sequence was obtained from a man between 18 and 29 years old in good health. CDR3 nucleotide sequence: TGCGCCAGCAGCCAGTCGACTAGCGCTAACATTCAGTACTTC. It translates to CASSQSTSANIQYF.